A single sample gave rise to the 17 T cell receptor beta chains below, sequenced in a study of CD8 T cells in ankylosing spondylitis. TCRdb passed the 5' RACE reads through MiXCR, listing each CDR3 protein once. Among about 340,000 distinct CDR3 sequences listed, roughly 14% were seen once. Sequencing was carried out using blood, either unsorted or a sorted T cell fraction (not recorded which). Receptor source: a male donor with ankylosing spondylitis or in good health (not recorded which).

This clonotype occurred a few times. The chain employs TRBV7-9 and TRBJ1-5; 7 bases fit TRBD1. Germline CDR1 reads SEHNR; CDR2 reads FQNEAQ (reference sequence). Germline trimming cut 5 bases from V and 5 bases from J; bases unmatched to any gene: 6. The CDR3 loop spans 14 amino acids. The CDR3 DNA reads TGTGCCAGCAGCCCTAAGGGGGCCGATCAGCCCCAGCATTTT. Translated: CASSPKGADQPQHF. The variable domain in full, with the rest retrieved from reference TRBV7-9 and TRBJ1-5, is DTGVSQNPRHKITKRGQNVTFRCDPISEHNRLYWYRQTLGQGPEFLTYFQNEAQLEKSRLLSDRFSAERPKGSFSTLEIQRTEQGDSAMYLCASSPKGADQPQHFGDGTRLSIL.

This clonotype was counted a few times. The chain joins TRBV5-1 to TRBJ1-1, with D maybe TRBD1 (5 bases). Germline-derived CDR1 and CDR2 are SGHRS and YFSETQ. This CDR3 comprises 17 residues. V was shortened by 4 bases and J by 0 bases, with 19 bases between the two germline ends. The CDR3, as DNA: TGCGCCAGCAGCCCCCCTGGGGGGGTAGAGGTGAACACTGAAGCTTTCTTT. Amino acid sequence: CASSPPGGVEVNTEAFF.

The genes are TRBV6-1 and TRBJ2-7; D might be TRBD1 (7 bases). Germline loops: CDR1 MNHNS, CDR2 SASEGT. V gave up 2 bases and J gave up 1 base, with 15 bases separating them. The CDR3 spans 16 residues. The CDR3 nucleotides read TGTGCCAGCAGTGAACTGGGGCAGGGGGGATCCTACGAGCAGTACTTC. Translated, it gives CASSELGQGGSYEQYF.

This sequence joins TRBV5-1 and TRBJ2-7; 7 nucleotides match TRBD1. Germline trimming cut 4 bases from V and 3 bases from J; bases unmatched to any gene: 10. This CDR3 region has 15 residues. The germline V gene encodes CDR1 SGHRS and CDR2 YFSETQ. The CDR3 spells CASSLILQGIYEQYF. The CDR3 region has the DNA TGCGCCAGCAGCCTGATATTACAGGGGATCTACGAGCAGTACTTC.

This clonotype was detected only a few times. V and J are TRBV2 and TRBJ2-1; TRBD2 aligns across 14 bases. V gave up 6 bases and J gave up 8 bases; unmatched junction bases: 9. The germline CDR1 and CDR2 sequences are SNHLY and FYNNEI. There are 16 residues in the CDR3. The chain's CDR3 is CASRARGLAGEDEQFF. CDR3 nucleotide sequence: TGTGCCAGCAGGGCTAGGGGACTAGCGGGGGAGGATGAGCAGTTCTTC. Filled out from reference TRBV2 and TRBJ2-1, the complete variable domain reads EPEVTQTPSHQVTQMGQEVILRCVPISNHLYFYWYRQILGQKVEFLVSFYNNEISEKSEIFDDQFSVERPDGSNFTLKIRSTKLEDSAMYFCASRARGLAGEDEQFFGPGTRLTVL.

This clonotype has a handful of counts. The J gene is TRBJ2-7, the V gene TRBV6-1; TRBD1 is a possible D gene (5 bases). Trimming took off 1 base at V and 3 bases at J, with 16 bases between the two ends. Germline V gene sequence: CDR1 MNHNS, CDR2 SASEGT. The CDR3 contains 16 residues. CDR3 amino acids: CASSEEFRVYVYEQYF. The CDR3 DNA is TGTGCCAGCAGTGAAGAATTCAGGGTCTACGTCTACGAGCAGTACTTC.

Many counts were recorded for this clonotype. The chain links TRBV7-2 to TRBJ2-2; TRBD1 might be the D (6 bases). V lost 2 bases to trimming and J lost 0 bases, with 7 bases between them. This CDR3 is 15 amino acids long. Germline loops: CDR1 SGHTA, CDR2 FQGNSA. Here the CDR3 reads CASSLTGSNTGELFF. The CDR3 DNA reads TGTGCCAGCAGCTTAACAGGGTCGAACACCGGGGAGCTGTTTTTT.

V and J are TRBV12-3 or TRBV12-4 and TRBJ1-2; the D gene is possibly TRBD1 (5 bases). The CDR3 loop spans 13 amino acids. V lost 1 base, J lost 7 bases, and 10 bases lay in between. CDR3 nucleotides: TGTGCCAGCAGTTTAGGGGCGACAGTTGGCTACACCTTC. This translates into CASSLGATVGYTF.

The V gene is TRBV12-3 or TRBV12-4, the J gene TRBJ2-1, with a tentative D call TRBD2 (5 bases). The germline V and J ends were trimmed by 3 bases and 10 bases, with 25 bases remaining between them. The CDR3 totals 17 residues. The CDR3 DNA reads TGTGCCAGCAGTTTTAGGATCGGGGAACCGGGCAGGAAAGAGCAGTTCTTC. It specifies CASSFRIGEPGRKEQFF.

This clonotype was recorded a few times. This sequence joins TRBV4-1 and TRBJ2-7; unclear D gene. CDR1 MGHRA and CDR2 YSYEKL come from the germline V gene. The germline V and J ends were trimmed by 2 bases and 1 base, with 12 bases remaining between them. This CDR3 contains 15 residues. CDR3 nucleotide sequence: TGCGCCAGCAGCCAATCACTCGTCAAGTCCTACGAGCAGTACTTC. Translating gives CASSQSLVKSYEQYF.

The CDR3 DNA reads TGTGCCAGCAGCCAAGACTCGGGTGGGGGATCAGCTTTCTTT. Protein sequence: CASSQDSGGGSAFF. This chain joins TRBV3-1 and TRBJ1-1; weak D call: TRBD1 (5 bases). Germline-derived CDR1 and CDR2 are LGHDT and YNNKEL (reference sequence). CDR3 length: 14 residues. V lost 0 bases and J 10 bases, leaving 15 bases between the germline ends.

CDR3 residues: CASSPGGQGLGYTF. CDR3 nucleotide sequence: TGCGCCAGCAGCCCCGGTGGACAGGGACTAGGCTACACCTTC. The chain employs TRBV5-1 and TRBJ1-2; the match to TRBD1 covers 8 bases. V lost 4 bases, J lost 8 bases, and 10 bases stayed unmatched. The CDR3 loop spans 14 amino acids. The germline V gene has CDR1 SGHRS and CDR2 YFSETQ.

This clonotype has only a few counts. The gene calls are TRBV5-1 and TRBJ2-6; D gene ambiguous. The length of the CDR3 is 16 residues. V lost 5 bases and J lost 4, with 16 bases in between. Germline values: CDR1 SGHRS, CDR2 YFSETQ. In DNA, the CDR3 is TGCGCCAGCAGTCCGGATCCGGTATTGGGGGCCAACGTCCTGACTTTC. It codes for CASSPDPVLGANVLTF. The variable domain in full, completed from reference TRBV5-1 and TRBJ2-6, reads KAGVTQTPRYLIKTRGQQVTLSCSPISGHRSVSWYQQTPGQGLQFLFEYFSETQRNKGNFPGRFSGRQFSNSRSEMNVSTLELGDSALYLCASSPDPVLGANVLTFGAGSRLTVL.

The chain combines TRBV12-3 or TRBV12-4 with TRBJ1-4; a possible D gene is TRBD1 (5 bases). Trimming removed 2 bases from V and 6 bases from J, with 10 bases in between. This CDR3 spans 14 amino acids. Written as DNA, the CDR3 is TGTGCCAGCAGTTTAATAGGAGGGGATGAAAAACTGTTTTTT. Translation: CASSLIGGDEKLFF.

The sample holds a few counts of this clonotype. This chain links TRBV4-1 with TRBJ2-7, with a weak D call TRBD1 (5 bases). The V gene's germline CDR1 is MGHRA and CDR2 YSYEKL. Trimming stripped 3 bases from V and 3 bases from J, with 12 bases between. The CDR3 length is 14 residues. The CDR3 bases are TGCGCCAGCAGCCAGAGAAATAGGGGCTACGAGCAGTACTTC. Its translation: CASSQRNRGYEQYF.

The V call is TRBV11-1, the J call TRBJ2-5; the D call may be TRBD1 or TRBD2 (6 bases each). This CDR3 has 16 amino acids. Trimming cost V 7 bases and J 4 bases, with 22 bases left between them. Germline CDR1 reads SGHAT; CDR2 reads FQDESV (reference sequence). The CDR3 nucleotides read TGTGCCAGCACCCTACGTAGGAGGGGGGCACCAGAGACCCAGTACTTC. Its protein product is CASTLRRRGAPETQYF.

The chain couples TRBV7-9 to TRBJ2-1; TRBD1 agrees at 9 bases. The CDR3 is 15 residues long. V was clipped by 5 bases and J by 5 bases; unmatched bases: 7. Germline-derived CDR1 and CDR2 are SEHNR and FQNEAQ (reference sequence). CDR3 in DNA: TGTGCCAGCAGCATGGGACAGGGACTCCACAATGAGCAGTTCTTC. Translation gives CASSMGQGLHNEQFF.